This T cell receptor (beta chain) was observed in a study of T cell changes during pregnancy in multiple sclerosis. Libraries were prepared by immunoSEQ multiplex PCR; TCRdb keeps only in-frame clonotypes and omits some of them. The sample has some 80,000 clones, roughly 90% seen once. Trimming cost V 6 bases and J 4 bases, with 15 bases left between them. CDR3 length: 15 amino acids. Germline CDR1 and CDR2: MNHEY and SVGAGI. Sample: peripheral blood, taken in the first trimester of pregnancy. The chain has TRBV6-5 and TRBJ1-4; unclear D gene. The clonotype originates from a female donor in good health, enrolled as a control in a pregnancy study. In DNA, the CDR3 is TGTGCCAGCAGATTACGGCGGCCTGATAATGAAAAACTGTTTTTT. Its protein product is CASRLRRPDNEKLFF.